This TCR beta chain was captured by sequencing in a study of neurological immune-mediated disorders. Time point indicated: longitudinal time-point 2. TCRdb called the 5' RACE reads again in MiXCR, with one record for every CDR3 protein. The sample includes approximately 82,000 distinct CDR3 sequences, about 13% seen only once; the top ten take roughly 4.8%. CDR1 and CDR2 from the germline V gene are DFQATT and SNEGSKA (reference sequence). CDR3 size: 15 residues. Unmatched junction bases numbered 9, after V lost 3 bases and J lost 3 bases. In its sample, this clonotype was seen many times. The origin of this receptor is a female donor with HTLV-1-associated myelopathy (HAM/TSP). The rearrangement links TRBV20-1 to TRBJ1-1; 8 bases fit TRBD1. Material: PBMCs. In DNA, the CDR3 is TGCAGTGCTAGTCGAGGGCAGACAGGGGACACTGAAGCTTTCTTT. Translating gives CSASRGQTGDTEAFF.